This T cell receptor beta chain was captured by sequencing in a study of T cells in Graves' hyperthyroidism and ophthalmopathy. Study-level results: A median about 6.5 months before onset, the model predicted ophthalmopathy.

This CDR3 region has 12 residues. The germline V gene has CDR1 SQVTM and CDR2 ANQGSEA. On this clonotype: What it recognizes is unknown. A read error may account for a junction end that differs from germline.

TCR beta CDR3 region amplification was performed from RNA transcripts. A first-round RT-PCR of the TCR CDR3 used the HTBI primer set. TCRdb re-called the multiplex PCR reads through MiXCR, storing one row per CDR3 protein. The sample records hundreds of thousands of distinct CDR3 sequences, roughly 15% being singletons. This chain joins TRBV29-1 and TRBJ2-7, with D perhaps matching TRBD1 or TRBD2 (5 bases each). This TCR was sampled from a young woman with Graves' ophthalmopathy. Sequencing was done on a sample of blood. The DNA of the CDR3 is TGCAGCGTTGGGGGACCCTCCTACGAGCAGTCCTTC. Residues: CSVGGPSYEQSF.